This T cell receptor (beta chain) was documented in a study of T cell responses to AZD1222 COVID-19 vaccine (dated by TCRdb to about 2021). At the level of the whole study: AZD1222 recipients given second doses at about 4 weeks or at about 12 weeks were pooled, since spike-specific TCR depth and breadth were not found to differ between the two schedules. TCR sequencing was performed for 233 trial participants, of whom around 200 were given two doses of AZD1222 and about 25 were given two doses of MenACWY control vaccine. Trial participants were enrolled by age into 18-55, 56-69 and 70-plus year subgroups, with approximately 150, 28 and 58 TCR-sequenced participants respectively. The research as a whole found: After two AZD1222 doses, spike-specific TCR breadth and depth were significantly higher than at day 0 and than in MenACWY recipients. Vaccine-associated CD4 TCRs spanned the whole spike protein, with dominant responses in regions 160-218 and 743-854. Conclusions about previously exposed vaccinees are limited, since just six AZD1222 recipients were seropositive for SARS-CoV-2 at baseline. In the small 56-69-year group, the increase in depth fell short of significance, most likely because of low power. Participants were mostly white British and included more females than males, and it was suggested by the authors that clonal diversity may have been underestimated. Reportedly, close to half of the unique spike-specific TCRs recognized epitopes lying outside the regions that are mutated in the B.1.351 and B.1.1.7 variants. Because no day 14 peak-response samples were available, the repertoires could be characterized only after the peak T cell response.

The sample's time point label, in plain terms: baseline before first vaccination. Vaccinee samples came from UK trials COV001 and COV002, including a single-blind randomized controlled phase 2/3 trial of AZD1222 (ChAdOx1 nCoV-19) in healthy adults. For TCRbeta chain sequencing, PBMC samples were collected from trial participants at day 0 and at day 28 after the second dose. The CDR3 regions of human TCRbeta chains were analyzed by immunosequencing. On the study's bioinformatics: TCRs in the repertoires were matched against a reference library of SARS-CoV-2-specific TCRs that had been generated with the MIRA antigen-specificity platform. Breadth was defined as the fraction of unique TCRs that were SARS-CoV-2-associated. Depth was defined as the fraction of total T cells that were SARS-CoV-2-associated. Using the MIRA data, each spike-specific TCR was assigned both to the spike region to which the TCR was reactive and to a CD4 or CD8 class. Log10-transformed breadth and depth values were compared by one-way ANOVA with Sidak's multiple comparisons tests. What TCRdb holds here is the immuneACCESS table cut down to in-frame rearrangements. Part of the clones is not present; checked against another copy, under half of the missing clones reflect an unresolved V gene, and the others are unexplained. Clone size and V and J calls were adopted from that table, with D and trimming inferred from the DNA. This sample comprises around 95,000 clones, approximately 88% of them detected only once. The ten top clones hold around 3% of the sample.

CDR1 and CDR2, per the germline V gene (reference sequence), are LNHDA and SQIVND. Measured from the cysteine to the phenylalanine, the CDR3 is 14 residues long. Left in the record is the CDR3 DNA by itself, 42 bases read in frame from the first base. V drops 6 bases and J drops 4 bases, leaving 15 bases in between. Concerning this clone itself: Its antigen remains unidentified. Base-call qualities are not available, and no considerably larger clone is one nucleotide away.

The source is an adult in good health. The specimen comprised peripheral blood, sampled on day 0 of AZD1222 vaccination. The chain uses TRBV19 and TRBJ1-2; the D region possibly corresponds to TRBD1 (5 bases align). The bases read TGTGCCAGTAGAGAAGGGGCCAAGATCTATGGCTACACCTTC. Translated, this gives CASREGAKIYGYTF. The variable domain in full, with residues beyond the CDR3 obtained from the reference TRBV19 and TRBJ1-2 genes, is DGGITQSPKYLFRKEGQNVTLSCEQNLNHDAMYWYRQDPGQGLRLIYYSQIVNDFQKGDIAEGYSVSREKKESFPLTVTSAQKNPTAFYLCASREGAKIYGYTFGSGTRLTVV.